This TCR beta chain comes out of a study of cytomegalovirus exposure and HLA in healthy donors. PCR used 60 Vbeta primers and 13 Jbeta primers. Sequenced by immunoSEQ multiplex PCR; TCRdb stores in-frame clones only, minus some. In the table there are about 130,000 clones, 70% to 90% of which are singletons. CDR3 size: 14 residues. CDR1 and CDR2 from the germline V gene are LNHDA and SQIVND (reference sequence). J is TRBJ2-5 and V is TRBV19; 8 nucleotides align to TRBD2. Judging by the DNA end, TRBJ2-7 fits better; the J call may be wrong. The TCR sequence derives from a man aged 40-55 years in good health and CMV-seronegative. The sequenced material came from PBMCs. The CDR3 loop is CASSMQAGVYEQYF. The CDR3 DNA reads as TGTGCCAGTAGTATGCAAGCGGGGGTCTACGAGCAGTACTTC.